These 7 T cell receptor beta chains were sequenced from one sample in a study of siplizumab effects on memory and regulatory T cells. The data were produced by immunoSEQ multiplex PCR, yet TCRdb's version contains in-frame clones alone and is incomplete. The sample comprises some 97,000 clones, more than 85% of which are singletons, and 0.15% rests with the top ten. Sequenced: CD4+ T cells sorted from blood. These receptors originate from a human donor in good health.

The chain is built from TRBV14 and TRBJ2-7; 9 bases map to TRBD2. The germline gives CDR1 SGHDN, CDR2 FVKESK. Trimming removed 1 base from V and 7 bases from J; junction bases left unmatched: 14. CDR3 length: 17 amino acids. The CDR3 sequence is CASSQVVVAGDGGEQYF. In DNA form, the CDR3 reads TGTGCCAGCAGCCAAGTCGTTGTAGCGGGGGACGGTGGGGAGCAGTACTTC.

The chain combines TRBV2 with TRBJ2-3; 7 bases agree with TRBD2. V lost 4 bases, J lost 1 base, and 5 bases stayed unmatched. CDR1 is SNHLY, CDR2 FYNNEI, per germline. The CDR3 runs to 15 residues. The CDR3 reads CASSVGGGGTDTQYF. CDR3 coding DNA: TGTGCCAGCAGTGTCGGCGGGGGAGGCACAGATACGCAGTATTTT.

This sequence joins TRBV9 and TRBJ1-6; D ambiguous. The CDR3 has 13 amino acids. Trimming pared 3 bases from V and 9 bases from J, leaving 10 bases between. The germline V gene has CDR1 SGDLS and CDR2 YYNGEE. In nucleotides, the CDR3 is TGTGCCAGCAGCGCCGACGGAGGTTCACCCCTCCACTTT. This encodes CASSADGGSPLHF.

V is TRBV28 and J is TRBJ2-7, with 8 nucleotides matching TRBD2. CDR1 is MDHEN and CDR2 is SYDVKM in the germline V gene. This CDR3 spans 14 amino acids. Germline trimming cut 7 bases from V and 3 bases from J; bases unmatched to any gene: 8. This chain's CDR3 is CASIKRRGDYEQYF. CDR3 DNA: TGTGCCAGCATCAAGCGGCGGGGGGACTACGAGCAGTACTTC.

V gene TRBV9 combines with J gene TRBJ2-5, with TRBD2 as a possible D gene (5 bases). Germline V gene data show CDR1 as SGDLS and CDR2 as YYNGEE. The CDR3 contains 13 residues. Deletions cut 1 base from V and 3 bases from J, with 7 bases between. The CDR3 DNA reads as TGTGCCAGCAGCGTAAGCGGCAAAGAGACCCAGTACTTC. Amino acids: CASSVSGKETQYF.

The chain recombines TRBV5-1 with TRBJ2-2, with 10 nucleotides matching TRBD2. CDR1 is SGHRS, CDR2 YFSETQ, per germline. There are 16 residues in the CDR3. Trimming cost V 4 bases and J 5 bases; bases outside gene matches: 8. CDR3 bases: TGCGCCAGCAGCCTCACACTAGCGGGGAGTACCGGGGAGCTGTTTTTT. Translated, it gives CASSLTLAGSTGELFF.

This sequence joins TRBV6-5 and TRBJ2-1; 8 bases map to TRBD1. Trimming took 6 bases from V and 1 from J; bases not matched to a gene: 2. Per the germline V gene, CDR1 is MNHEY and CDR2 is SVGAGI. The CDR3 covers 14 residues. Here the CDR3 DNA reads TGTGCCAGCAGCGACAGGGGATCCTACAATGAGCAGTTCTTC. Its translation: CASSDRGSYNEQFF.